Presented here are 29 T cell receptor beta chains from one specimen sequenced in a study of regulatory T cells in long-lasting Graves disease. Regarding time point: newly diagnosed GD, antithyroid drugs for less than 3 months. TCR sequences were obtained from RNA taken from PBMCs. Investigators prepared the TCR beta libraries by applying iRepertoire HTBI primers and Arm-PCR of CDR3 regions. TCRdb re-called the multiplex PCR reads with MiXCR, one entry per CDR3 protein. The sample includes about 530,000 distinct CDR3 sequences, 16% seen only once; the top ten take roughly 25%. These same records also appear under a second study, on T cells in Graves' hyperthyroidism and ophthalmopathy.

Sequenced here: peripheral blood mononuclear cells (PBMCs), sampled at new diagnosis, from a patient treated with antithyroid drugs. All receptors derive from a woman aged 35-60 years with Graves disease.

A few counts support this clonotype. The chain couples TRBV18 to TRBJ1-1; D is uncertain. Deletions cut 2 bases from V and 4 bases from J, with 11 bases between. This CDR3 spans 14 amino acids. The V gene's germline CDR1 is KGHSH and CDR2 LQKENI. The CDR3 DNA is TGTGCCAGCTCACCAGCACGGGAGGGCACTGAAGCTTTCTTT. Its translation: CASSPAREGTEAFF. Together with reference TRBV18 and TRBJ1-1, the CDR3 gives the full variable domain: NAGVMQNPRHLVRRRGQEARLRCSPMKGHSHVYWYRQLPEEGLKFMVYLQKENIIDESGMPKERFSAEFPKEGPSILRIQQVVRGDSAAYFCASSPAREGTEAFFGQGTRLTVV.

This clonotype has only a few counts. The chain couples TRBV6-1 to TRBJ1-2, with D unclear. V lost 5 bases and J lost 4, with 14 bases in between. The germline gives CDR1 MNHNS, CDR2 SASEGT. The CDR3 is 14 residues long. The CDR3 is CASSPAATVYGYTF. CDR3 bases: TGTGCCAGCAGTCCTGCCGCGACCGTCTATGGCTACACCTTC.

In regard to this clonotype: This may arise from a read error, as a much more abundant clone is one base away. The chain carries TRBV2 and TRBJ2-2, with a possible D match to TRBD2 (6 bases). Germline loops: CDR1 SNHLY, CDR2 FYNNEI. The CDR3 extends over 14 amino acids. CDR3 sequence (DNA): TGTGCCAGCAGAGCGGGCCCGAACACCGGGGGGCTGTTTTTT. It codes for CASRAGPNTGGLFF.

This clonotype was observed at least ten times. The rearrangement joins TRBV27 to TRBJ2-3; 7 nucleotides align to TRBD1. The V gene end was trimmed by 6 bases and the J gene end by 3 bases; junction bases not matched to a gene: 6. Looked up from germline, CDR1 is MNHEY and CDR2 is SMNVEV (reference sequence). The length of the CDR3 is 14 residues. This CDR3 is CASRNRGGTDTQYF. The CDR3 region has the DNA TGTGCCAGCAGAAACAGGGGTGGGACAGATACGCAGTATTTT.

This chain joins TRBV5-1 and TRBJ1-2; 10 positions match TRBD1. V lost 2 bases, J lost 0 bases, and 10 bases stayed unmatched. Looked up from germline, CDR1 is SGHRS and CDR2 is YFSETQ. The CDR3 contains 18 residues. As DNA, the CDR3 is TGCGCCAGCAGCTTTTTCTTGGGACAGGGGACCTCTAACTATGGCTACACCTTC. Its translation: CASSFFLGQGTSNYGYTF.

The chain employs TRBV19 and TRBJ1-6; 7 nucleotides match TRBD1. Germline assignment: CDR1 LNHDA and CDR2 SQIVND (reference sequence). The CDR3 runs 15 residues. The junction had 4 bases not matched to a gene; V was cut back by 3 bases and J by 5 bases. This chain's CDR3 is CASSIKGQNNSPLHF. CDR3 in DNA: TGTGCCAGTAGTATTAAGGGACAGAATAATTCACCCCTCCACTTT.

At least ten counts were recorded for this clonotype. This chain connects TRBV13 to TRBJ2-7; D possibly matches TRBD1 or TRBD2 (6 bases each). The germline V and J ends were trimmed by 4 bases and 5 bases, with 15 bases remaining between them. There are 14 residues in the CDR3. In germline, CDR1 is PRHDT, CDR2 FYEKMQ (reference sequence). The CDR3 region has the DNA TGTGCCAGCAGCTCTACAGGGAGGTTCGACGAGCAGTACTTC. It translates to CASSSTGRFDEQYF.

This clonotype has a count of ten or more. The chain recombines TRBV5-5 with TRBJ2-7; 8 bases line up with TRBD1. Germline lookup yields CDR1 SGHKS and CDR2 YYEKEE (reference sequence). The V and J ends lost 2 bases and 6 bases, in that order; junction bases with no gene match: 4. CDR3 length: 13 amino acids. Written as DNA, the CDR3 is TGTGCCAGCAGCTTCCAGGGGGCATTCGAGCAGTACTTC. Residues: CASSFQGAFEQYF.

The chain carries TRBV5-1 and TRBJ1-2, with TRBD1 matching over 8 bases. The CDR3 consists of 14 residues. Trimming removed 4 bases from V and 8 bases from J; junction bases left unmatched: 10. Germline V gene lookup returns CDR1 SGHRS and CDR2 YFSETQ. The CDR3 is CASSTGLTGVGYTF. In nucleotides, the CDR3 is TGCGCCAGCAGCACAGGGTTGACAGGGGTCGGCTACACCTTC.

The genes are TRBV29-1 and TRBJ2-7; 10 bases fit TRBD1. This CDR3 spans 12 amino acids. From germline, CDR1 is SQVTM and CDR2 ANQGSEA. V was pared by 4 bases and J by 5 bases, with 2 bases of the junction left unmatched. CDR3 in amino acids: CSVGTGGNEQYF. CDR3 DNA: TGCAGCGTTGGGACAGGGGGGAACGAGCAGTACTTC.

This clonotype was recorded many times. The chain uses TRBV11-3 and TRBJ2-1; TRBD2 matches at 7 bases. J gave up 8 bases and V 0 bases, and 13 bases lay outside the gene matches. In germline, CDR1 is SGHNT, CDR2 YENEEA. The CDR3 covers 17 residues. Here the CDR3 DNA reads TGTGCCAGCAGCTTAGAAGTTGGCGGGGCGGCGGGGGATGAGCAGTTCTTC. It translates to CASSLEVGGAAGDEQFF.

V and J are TRBV11-2 and TRBJ2-2; 15 nucleotides align to TRBD2. J was trimmed by 4 bases and V by 4 bases; bases with no gene match: 4. CDR1 and CDR2 from the germline V gene are SGHAT and FQNNGV. This CDR3 contains 17 residues. CDR3 bases: TGTGCCAGCAGCTCAGGGGGACTAGCGGGGGGCACCGGGGAGCTGTTTTTT. Translation: CASSSGGLAGGTGELFF. The variable domain in full, completed from reference TRBV11-2 and TRBJ2-2, reads EAGVAQSPRYKIIEKRQSVAFWCNPISGHATLYWYQQILGQGPKLLIQFQNNGVVDDSQLPKDRFSAERLKGVDSTLKIQPAKLEDSAVYLCASSSGGLAGGTGELFFGEGSRLTVL.

This clonotype was observed many times. The chain recombines TRBV10-3 with TRBJ2-5, with D possibly being TRBD1 (6 bases). The CDR3 runs to 14 residues. Trimming removed 6 bases at V and 1 base at J, with 12 bases between. Looked up from germline, CDR1 is ENHRY and CDR2 is SYGVKD. CDR3 coding DNA: TGTGCCATCAGACCGACAGGACCCCAAGAGACCCAGTACTTC. This encodes CAIRPTGPQETQYF.

This clonotype turned up a few times. V is TRBV3-1 and J is TRBJ1-2; 7 bases map to TRBD1. The V and J ends lost 5 bases and 6 bases, in that order; junction bases with no gene match: 6. From germline, CDR1 is LGHDT and CDR2 YNNKEL (reference sequence). This CDR3 has 13 residues. CDR3 loop: CASSSQGVDGYTF. CDR3 DNA sequence: TGTGCCAGCAGCTCCCAGGGGGTGGATGGCTACACCTTC.

This clonotype has a count of ten or more. V gene TRBV12-3 or TRBV12-4 combines with J gene TRBJ1-6; 7 bases agree with TRBD1. The ends lost 6 bases at V and 5 bases at J; junction bases unmatched: 4. CDR3 length: 14 amino acids. CDR3 region: CASRSGTDNSPLHF. The CDR3 nucleotides read TGTGCCAGCAGGTCCGGGACAGATAATTCACCCCTCCACTTT.

In regard to this clonotype: A single base separates this from a much larger clone, so it may be a read error. This rearrangement joins TRBV11-2 to TRBJ2-5; D gene uncertain. Looked up from germline, CDR1 is SGHAT and CDR2 is FQNNGV. Trimming removed 3 bases from V and 2 bases from J, with 7 bases in between. The CDR3 is 13 amino acids. The CDR3 bases are TGTGCCAGCAGCTTTGGGGAACAAGAGACCCAGTACTTC. Translating gives CASSFGEQETQYF. The full variable domain, completed using reference TRBV11-2 and TRBJ2-5, is EAGVAQSPRYKIIEKRQSVAFWCNPISGHATLYWYQQILGQGPKLLIQFQNNGVVDDSQLPKDRFSAERLKGVDSTLKIQPAKLEDSAVYLCASSFGEQETQYFGPGTRLLVL.

Details on this clonotype: This may be a read error: a much more frequent sequence differs by one nucleotide. V and J are TRBV7-9 and TRBJ2-7; 7 nucleotides match TRBD2. After removal of 3 bases from V and 7 bases from J, the junction contained 12 bases not matched to a gene. The CDR3 has 15 residues. The germline V gene has CDR1 SEHNR and CDR2 FQNEAQ (reference sequence). CDR3 sequence reads: CASSFLAASHNEQYF. The CDR3 bases are TGTGCCAGCAGCTTCCTAGCGGCGTCCCACAATGAGCAGTACTTC.

This clonotype was detected a few times. The rearrangement uses TRBV6-1 and TRBJ2-3; D possibly matches TRBD1 or TRBD2 (5 bases each). Germline CDR1 and CDR2: MNHNS and SASEGT. V was shortened by 6 bases and J by 10 bases, with 14 bases between the two germline ends. This CDR3 contains 12 residues. CDR3 nucleotide sequence: TGTGCCAGCAGCCCAAATGTGGGGGCGCAGTATTTT. Amino acids: CASSPNVGAQYF.

The gene calls are TRBV6-9 and TRBJ2-1; 10 bases agree with TRBD2. In germline, CDR1 is MNHGY, CDR2 SVAAGI. CDR3 size: 14 residues. After removal of 4 bases from V and 7 bases from J, the junction contained 4 bases not matched to a gene. This CDR3 is CASSFLAGENEQFF. The CDR3 DNA reads as TGTGCCAGCAGTTTCCTAGCGGGGGAGAATGAGCAGTTCTTC.

The V gene is TRBV19, the J gene TRBJ1-5, with unresolved D. Trimming removed 1 base at V and 6 bases at J, with 13 bases between. Germline CDR1 and CDR2: LNHDA and SQIVND (reference sequence). The CDR3 has 15 amino acids. CDR3 sequence: CASSIVSGVGQPQHF. The CDR3, as DNA: TGTGCCAGTAGTATAGTTAGTGGGGTCGGTCAGCCCCAGCATTTT.

Comments on this clonotype: This CDR3 is missing its conserved last phenylalanine or tryptophan, likely due to a read error. This rearrangement joins TRBV6-5 to TRBJ1-1; D unresolved. CDR1 MNHEY and CDR2 SVGAGI come from the germline V gene. V was clipped by 3 bases and J by 3 bases, with 2 bases between them. CDR3 length: 11 residues. DNA for the CDR3: TGTGCCAGCAGTTATGACACTGAAGCTTTCCTT. Encoded protein: CASSYDTEAFL.

This clonotype came up a few times. The chain links TRBV20-1 to TRBJ1-4, with D possibly being TRBD1 (5 bases). This CDR3 contains 13 residues. Germline CDR1 is DFQATT and CDR2 is SNEGSKA (reference sequence). V lost 6 bases to trimming and J lost 8 bases, with 16 bases between them. The CDR3 sequence: CSAPGRGKEKLFF. CDR3 sequence (DNA): TGCAGTGCCCCCGGTAGGGGAAAGGAAAAACTGTTTTTT.

This clonotype was counted a few times. The V gene is TRBV9, the J gene TRBJ2-1, with TRBD2 identical over 9 bases. CDR1 and CDR2 (germline): SGDLS, YYNGEE. Trimming at V came to 4 bases and at J to 5 bases, leaving 7 bases not matched to a gene. CDR3 length equals 15 residues. CDR3 region: CASSPRLADNNEQFF. The CDR3 DNA follows: TGTGCCAGCAGCCCAAGACTAGCGGATAACAATGAGCAGTTCTTC.

Worth noting for this clonotype: A much larger clone lies a single base off, so this may be a read error. CDR3 in DNA: TGTGCCAGCAGGCGGGCGGAGAGAGCTTTCTTT. Translation gives CASRRAERAFF. The chain links TRBV12-3 or TRBV12-4 to TRBJ1-1; no clear D. V dropped 6 bases and J dropped 10 bases, with 12 bases sitting between them. CDR3 length: 11 amino acids.

The chain has TRBV11-2 and TRBJ1-5; 9 bases are a match to TRBD1. The junction had 4 bases not matched to a gene; V was cut back by 4 bases and J by 3 bases. The length of the CDR3 is 15 residues. Germline values: CDR1 SGHAT, CDR2 FQNNGV. DNA of the CDR3: TGTGCCAGCAGCTCGGGACAGGGAGACAATCAGCCCCAGCATTTT. Translation: CASSSGQGDNQPQHF.

This clonotype was seen repeatedly, ten times or more. The V gene is TRBV5-6, the J gene TRBJ1-1, with no clear D. Per the germline V gene, CDR1 is SGHDT and CDR2 is YYEEEE. CDR3 length: 12 amino acids. Trimming removed 3 bases from V and 1 base from J, with 4 bases in between. The CDR3 DNA reads TGTGCCAGCAGCTGGGCGAACACTGAAGCTTTCTTT. Amino acids: CASSWANTEAFF.

In this sample, this clonotype turned up many times. CDR3 in DNA: TGTGCCAGCAGCCAAGGCCGGAACACTGAAGCTTTCTTT. This gives the protein CASSQGRNTEAFF. The chain uses TRBV3-1 and TRBJ1-1; D not certain. Trimming removed 1 base from V and 1 base from J, with 4 bases in between. The V gene's germline CDR1 is LGHDT and CDR2 YNNKEL (reference sequence). CDR3 length: 13 amino acids. Full variable domain (outside the CDR3, taken from reference TRBV3-1 and TRBJ1-1): DTAVSQTPKYLVTQMGNDKSIKCEQNLGHDTMYWYKQDSKKFLKIMFSYNNKELIINETVPNRFSPKSPDKAHLNLHINSLELGDSAVYFCASSQGRNTEAFFGQGTRLTVV.

The chain joins TRBV6-1 to TRBJ1-1; 7 nucleotides line up with TRBD1. The V gene end was trimmed by 6 bases and the J gene end by 2 bases; junction bases not matched to a gene: 9. This CDR3 is 15 amino acids long. The V gene's germline CDR1 is MNHNS and CDR2 SASEGT. CDR3 sequence: CASRNRGSLNTEAFF. The CDR3 nucleotides are TGTGCCAGCAGAAACAGGGGCTCCCTTAACACTGAAGCTTTCTTT.

At least ten counts were recorded for this clonotype. At one end, the junction sequence differs from germline, possibly due to a read error. This rearrangement joins TRBV5-1 to TRBJ2-5; possible D gene TRBD2, 6 bases. Germline loops: CDR1 SGHRS, CDR2 YFSETQ. This CDR3 is built from 12 residues. CDR3 region: CASSLEGETQYF. CDR3 coding DNA: TGTGCCAGCAGCCTGGAGGGGGAGACCCAGTACTTC.